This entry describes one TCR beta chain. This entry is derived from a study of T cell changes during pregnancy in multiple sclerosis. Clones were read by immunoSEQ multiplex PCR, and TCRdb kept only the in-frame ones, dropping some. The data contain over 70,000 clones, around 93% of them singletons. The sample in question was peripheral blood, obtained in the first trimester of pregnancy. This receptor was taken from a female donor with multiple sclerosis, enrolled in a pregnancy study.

CDR3 sequence (DNA): TGTGCCAGTACCCCGTCGGGAGCGGGGGGGCTTTATACCCAGTACTTC. Its translation is CASTPSGAGGLYTQYF. The chain has TRBV19 and TRBJ2-5, with 10 bases aligning to TRBD2. The CDR3 runs 16 residues. The V gene end was trimmed by 7 bases and the J gene end by 8 bases; junction bases not matched to a gene: 16. Germline assignment: CDR1 LNHDA and CDR2 SQIVND (reference sequence).